The rows below give T cell receptor beta chains drawn from one sample of a study of blood T cell repertoires in COVID-19. TCRdb's table, derived via immunoSEQ multiplex PCR, lists solely in-frame clones and lacks some. The data show 360,000 or so clones, around 83% seen once. The sequenced material came from PBMCs or T cells enriched from blood (not recorded which). These receptor sequences come from a woman in her 50s who had recovered from COVID-19. The CDR3 runs from the conserved cysteine through the conserved F or W. A D gene is named only where the DNA matches it firmly. Some rows have no size entry. The others give once, few or many, or a class for an expanded clone.

size,J,length,D,V,CDR3,DNA
.,TRBJ2-6,18,TRBD2,TRBV19,CASTGGGRFYSGANVLTF,TGTGCCAGTACCGGGGGAGGGCGGTTTTATTCTGGGGCCAACGTCCTGACTTTC
.,TRBJ1-6,11,.,TRBV11-2,CASSSGTPLHF,TGTGCCAGCAGCTCCGGGACACCCCTCCACTTT
.,TRBJ2-1,17,TRBD1,TRBV27,CASKTRDRGLVGNEQFF,TGTGCCAGCAAAACTCGGGACAGGGGATTAGTGGGCAATGAGCAGTTCTTC
.,TRBJ2-1,22,TRBD2,TRBV9,CASSERTRTSGGPPTLYNEQFF,TGTGCCAGCAGCGAACGAACCCGGACTAGCGGGGGGCCCCCAACCTTGTACAATGAGCAGTTCTTC
.,TRBJ1-2,16,TRBD1,TRBV9,CASSVGPRQGNYGYTF,TGTGCCAGCAGCGTAGGACCTCGACAGGGAAACTATGGCTACACCTTC
once,TRBJ1-2,13,.,TRBV4-1,CASSSTTNYGYTF,TGCGCCAGCAGCAGTACAACTAACTATGGCTACACCTTC
.,TRBJ1-5,13,.,TRBV30,CASRGGSGQPQHF,TGTGCCTCCCGGGGGGGGAGCGGGCAGCCCCAGCATTTT
.,TRBJ1-2,20,.,TRBV7-8,CASSLALPSIFFDKNYGYTF,TGTGCCAGCAGCTTAGCCCTACCCTCCATTTTCTTCGACAAGAACTATGGCTACACCTTC
.,TRBJ1-1,14,.,TRBV30,CAWSVRGAGTEAFF,TGTGCCTGGAGTGTACGGGGGGCAGGGACTGAAGCTTTCTTT
.,TRBJ2-7,11,.,TRBV10-3,CATRREYEQYF,TGTGCCACCCGTCGGGAGTACGAGCAGTACTTC
few,TRBJ1-2,12,.,TRBV30,CAFHSGFGGYTF,TGTGCCTTCCATTCAGGCTTTGGGGGCTACACCTTC
many,TRBJ1-5,15,.,TRBV6-5,CASRIRVYSNQPQHF,TGTGCCAGCAGAATCAGGGTTTATAGCAATCAGCCCCAGCATTTT
.,TRBJ2-5,18,TRBD1,TRBV2,CASSDPNTGTGVKETQYF,TGTGCCAGCAGTGACCCAAACACCGGGACAGGGGTAAAGGAGACCCAGTACTTC
once,TRBJ2-2,15,.,TRBV11-1,CASSLRGSNTGELFF,TGTGCCAGCAGCTTAAGAGGTTCGAACACCGGGGAGCTGTTTTTT
.,TRBJ1-3,15,TRBD1,TRBV9,CASSTTGNSGNTIYF,TGTGCCAGCAGCACGACAGGGAACTCTGGAAACACCATATATTTT
.,TRBJ2-2,15,TRBD2,TRBV11-3,CASSRLAGGSGELFF,TGTGCCAGCAGCCGCCTAGCGGGGGGCTCCGGGGAGCTGTTTTTT
.,TRBJ2-4,14,TRBD1,TRBV6-5,CASRTGVLSDIQYF,TGTGCCAGCAGGACAGGGGTTCTATCGGACATTCAGTACTTC
.,TRBJ2-2,14,.,TRBV7-2,CASSLGGHTGELFF,TGTGCCAGCAGCTTGGGGGGGCACACCGGGGAGCTGTTTTTT
.,TRBJ1-6,16,TRBD1,TRBV9,CASSVDGTGGTSPLHF,TGTGCCAGCAGCGTAGACGGGACAGGGGGCACTTCACCCCTCCACTTT
.,TRBJ1-2,13,TRBD1,TRBV12-3/TRBV12-4,CASREDRDYGYTF,TGTGCCAGCAGAGAGGACAGGGACTACGGCTACACCTTC
once,TRBJ1-2,15,TRBD1,TRBV5-6,CASRLTGTGPYGYTF,TGTGCCAGCAGGCTAACCGGGACAGGGCCTTATGGCTACACCTTC
many,TRBJ2-1,16,TRBD2,TRBV19,CASSILAGGRGNEQFF,TGTGCCAGTAGTATTTTAGCGGGAGGGCGAGGTAATGAGCAGTTCTTC
once,TRBJ1-2,13,.,TRBV5-1,CASSLGFGYGYTF,TGCGCCAGCAGCCTGGGGTTCGGCTATGGCTACACCTTC
.,TRBJ1-2,14,TRBD1,TRBV5-1,CASSLEGQARGYTF,TGCGCCAGCAGCCTAGAGGGACAGGCTCGTGGCTACACCTTC
once,TRBJ1-1,11,.,TRBV6-5,CASRRYEKAFF,TGTGCCAGCAGGAGATACGAGAAAGCTTTCTTT
.,TRBJ2-1,14,TRBD2,TRBV7-2,CASSSRGSGALLFF,TGTGCCAGCAGCTCCCGGGGTAGCGGGGCTCTGCTTTTCTTC
few,TRBJ1-5,13,.,TRBV18,CASSYLRGQPQHF,TGTGCCAGCTCCTACCTTAGAGGTCAGCCCCAGCATTTT
.,TRBJ1-1,14,TRBD1,TRBV29-1,CSVRTGIVNTEAFF,TGCAGCGTGCGGACAGGGATCGTGAACACTGAAGCTTTCTTT
.,TRBJ2-7,12,.,TRBV5-5,CASSLLVYEQYF,TGTGCCAGCAGCCTCCTAGTTTACGAGCAGTACTTC
.,TRBJ1-6,16,TRBD1,TRBV4-3,CASSQEGTAHNSPLHF,TGCGCCAGCAGCCAAGAAGGGACAGCCCATAATTCACCCCTCCACTTT
.,TRBJ1-1,12,.,TRBV6-2/TRBV6-3,CASSYRGDEAFF,TGTGCCAGCAGTTACCGGGGGGATGAAGCTTTCTTT
.,TRBJ2-7,16,TRBD2,TRBV4-1,CASSQLLAQGSYEQYF,TGCGCCAGCAGCCAACTACTAGCGCAGGGTTCCTACGAGCAGTACTTC
.,TRBJ1-2,13,.,TRBV27,CASKPPGIYGYTF,TGTGCCAGCAAGCCTCCAGGAATTTATGGCTACACCTTC
.,TRBJ1-5,16,.,TRBV19,CASSINTGKGDQPQHF,TGTGCCAGTAGTATTAATACAGGGAAGGGGGATCAGCCCCAGCATTTT
.,TRBJ1-2,14,.,TRBV7-9,CASSSLGGSYGYTF,TGTGCCAGCAGCTCGTTAGGGGGTAGCTATGGCTACACCTTC
.,TRBJ2-5,16,TRBD1,TRBV3-1/TRBV3-2,CASSQELQGGQETQYF,TGTGCCAGCAGCCAAGAACTACAGGGGGGCCAAGAGACCCAGTACTTC
few,TRBJ2-3,17,.,TRBV27,CASSLGMTDWSTDTQYF,TGTGCCAGCAGTTTAGGCATGACGGACTGGAGCACAGATACGCAGTATTTT
few,TRBJ1-1,14,.,TRBV18,CASSPAPGNTEAFF,TGTGCCAGCTCACCGGCCCCGGGGAACACTGAAGCTTTCTTT
few,TRBJ2-7,18,TRBD2,TRBV4-3,CASSQHLGLAGVSDEQYF,TGCGCCAGCAGCCAGCACTTGGGACTAGCGGGAGTCTCTGACGAGCAGTACTTC
.,TRBJ2-7,10,.,TRBV2,CASSRYEQYF,TGTGCCAGCAGCCGCTACGAGCAGTACTTC
.,TRBJ2-1,17,.,TRBV5-4,CASSLKAGRPARGEQFF,TGTGCCAGCAGCCTAAAGGCGGGCAGGCCTGCCAGGGGTGAGCAGTTCTTC
once,TRBJ1-1,16,.,TRBV5-4,CASSFWQGGGNTEAFF,TGTGCCAGCAGCTTTTGGCAGGGAGGAGGAAACACTGAAGCTTTCTTT
.,TRBJ1-1,14,.,TRBV10-2,CASSEGEGITEAFF,TGCGCCAGCAGTGAGGGGGAGGGGATAACTGAAGCTTTCTTT
.,TRBJ1-1,15,TRBD1,TRBV4-2,CASSQESTGVSEAFF,TGTGCCAGCAGCCAAGAATCTACAGGGGTTTCTGAAGCTTTCTTT
.,TRBJ1-1,12,TRBD1,TRBV10-3,CATGQGNTEAFF,TGTGCCACAGGACAGGGGAACACTGAAGCTTTCTTT
.,TRBJ1-2,12,TRBD1,TRBV3-1/TRBV3-2,CASSTGEYGYTF,TGTGCCAGCAGCACAGGGGAGTATGGCTACACCTTC
.,TRBJ2-7,16,TRBD2,TRBV7-9,CASSLGTSGRAYEQYF,TGTGCCAGCAGCTTAGGGACTAGCGGGAGGGCCTACGAGCAGTACTTC
.,TRBJ2-1,14,.,TRBV7-3,CASSLTGRDNEQFF,TGTGCCAGCAGCTTAACGGGAAGGGACAACGAGCAGTTCTTC
few,TRBJ2-6,13,.,TRBV5-1,CASSLSGANVLTF,TGCGCCAGCAGCTTGTCAGGGGCCAACGTCCTGACTTTC
.,TRBJ2-5,14,TRBD1,TRBV9,CASSVGTGQETQYF,TGTGCCAGCAGCGTAGGGACAGGACAAGAGACCCAGTACTTC
.,TRBJ1-3,15,.,TRBV5-8,CASSFDRSSGNTIYF,TGTGCCAGCAGCTTCGACAGGAGCTCTGGAAACACCATATATTTT
.,TRBJ2-1,14,TRBD2,TRBV5-1,CASSLSGVFIEQFF,TGCGCCAGCAGCTTGAGCGGGGTTTTTATTGAGCAGTTCTTC
.,TRBJ1-4,15,TRBD1,TRBV6-5,CASRYFRDSQEKLFF,TGTGCCAGCCGCTATTTTCGGGACAGTCAGGAAAAACTGTTTTTT
.,TRBJ2-3,17,TRBD2,TRBV24-1,CATSDPTSGGAKDTQYF,TGTGCCACCAGTGACCCGACTAGCGGGGGGGCGAAAGATACGCAGTATTTT
.,TRBJ1-1,14,.,TRBV7-2,CASSLDGGNTEAFF,TGTGCCAGCAGCTTGGACGGGGGGAACACTGAAGCTTTCTTT
.,TRBJ1-4,16,TRBD1,TRBV7-9,CASRRDSFATNEKLFF,TGTGCCAGCAGGCGGGACAGCTTTGCAACTAATGAAAAACTGTTTTTT
.,TRBJ2-3,14,TRBD2,TRBV27,CASRTTSSTDTQYF,TGTGCCAGCAGGACGACTAGCTCCACAGATACGCAGTATTTT